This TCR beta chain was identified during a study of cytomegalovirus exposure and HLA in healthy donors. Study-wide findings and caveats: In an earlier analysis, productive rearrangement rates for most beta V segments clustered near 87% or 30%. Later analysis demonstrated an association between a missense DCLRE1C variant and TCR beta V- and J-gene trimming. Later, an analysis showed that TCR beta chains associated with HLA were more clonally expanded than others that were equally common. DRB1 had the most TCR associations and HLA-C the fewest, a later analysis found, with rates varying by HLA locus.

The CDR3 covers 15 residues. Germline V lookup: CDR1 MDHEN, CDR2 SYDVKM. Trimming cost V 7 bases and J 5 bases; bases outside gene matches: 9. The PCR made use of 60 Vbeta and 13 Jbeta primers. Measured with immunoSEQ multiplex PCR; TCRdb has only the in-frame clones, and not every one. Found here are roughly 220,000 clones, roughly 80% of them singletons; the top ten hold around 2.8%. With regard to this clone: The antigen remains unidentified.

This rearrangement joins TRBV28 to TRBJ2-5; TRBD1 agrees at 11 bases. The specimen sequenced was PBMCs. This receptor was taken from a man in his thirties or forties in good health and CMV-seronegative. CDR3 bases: TGTGCCAGCAACCTGGACAGGGGGCGGGTGGAGACCCAGTACTTC. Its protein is CASNLDRGRVETQYF.